These 22 T cell receptor beta chains came from one sample sequenced in a study of blood T cell repertoires in COVID-19. Some clones are missing from TCRdb's copy, which holds only in-frame ones; the method was immunoSEQ multiplex PCR. There are about 300,000 clones in the sample; 90% occur only once, and approximately 4% lies in the top ten. The sequencing input was PBMCs or T cells enriched from blood (not recorded which). These receptor sequences come from a woman under 30 with acute COVID-19.

The rearrangement links TRBV12-3 or TRBV12-4 to TRBJ1-5; D not certain. Trimming took off 7 bases at V and 12 bases at J, with 16 bases between the two ends. This CDR3 contains 12 residues. In DNA form, the CDR3 reads TGTGCCAGCACCCTAGGGAGGAGGAGCCAGCATTTT. Protein product: CASTLGRRSQHF.

The gene calls are TRBV15 and TRBJ1-3, with D tentatively TRBD1 (6 bases). Trimming stripped 3 bases from V and 0 bases from J, with 15 bases between. Germline assignment: CDR1 LNHNV and CDR2 YYDKDF (reference sequence). The CDR3 consists of 17 residues. The CDR3 bases are TGTGCCACCAGCAGGGGGAAAGGACAGAACTCTGGAAACACCATATATTTT. Translating it yields CATSRGKGQNSGNTIYF. The full variable domain, completed using reference TRBV15 and TRBJ1-3, is DAMVIQNPRYQVTQFGKPVTLSCSQTLNHNVMYWYQQKSSQAPKLLFHYYDKDFNNEADTPDNFQSRRPNTSFCFLDIRSPGLGDTAMYLCATSRGKGQNSGNTIYFGEGSWLTVV.

CDR3 nucleotides: TGCAGCGTTGAAGATCAGAGACACTGGTATGGCTACACCTTC. Translating gives CSVEDQRHWYGYTF. The V gene is TRBV29-1, the J gene TRBJ1-2; no definite D call. Per the germline V gene, CDR1 is SQVTM and CDR2 is ANQGSEA. CDR3 size: 14 residues. Trimming removed 0 bases from V and 5 bases from J, with 13 bases in between. Full variable domain (outside the CDR3, taken from reference TRBV29-1 and TRBJ1-2): SAVISQKPSRDICQRGTSLTIQCQVDSQVTMMFWYRQQPGQSLTLIATANQGSEATYESGFVIDKFPISRPNLTFSTLTVSNMSPEDSSIYLCSVEDQRHWYGYTFGSGTRLTVV.

This clone has just one count. This sequence joins TRBV19 and TRBJ2-3; the D gene is possibly TRBD1 (5 bases). From germline, CDR1 is LNHDA and CDR2 SQIVND (reference sequence). There are 14 residues in the CDR3. Trimming cost V 4 bases and J 1 base, with 9 bases left between them. CDR3 in DNA: TGTGCCAGTAGTAGGGGCGCTCGCACAGATACGCAGTATTTT. Its protein product is CASSRGARTDTQYF.

The chain links TRBV19 to TRBJ1-2, with a tentative D call TRBD1 (6 bases). V dropped 4 bases and J dropped 8 bases, with 17 bases sitting between them. The CDR3 extends over 14 amino acids. The V gene's germline CDR1 is LNHDA and CDR2 SQIVND (reference sequence). The CDR3 sequence: CASSTGTGSRGYTF. CDR3 coding DNA: TGTGCCAGTAGTACGGGAACAGGGAGCCGGGGCTACACCTTC.

The CDR3 bases are TGTGCCAGCAGCGTGGGGAGGGGCGGGGAGCTGTTTTTT. This translates into CASSVGRGGELFF. The chain uses TRBV9 and TRBJ2-2; the match to TRBD2 covers 7 bases. CDR1 and CDR2 (germline): SGDLS, YYNGEE. This CDR3 is built from 13 residues. V shed 2 bases, J shed 7 bases, and the junction held 2 bases outside the gene matches. Together with reference TRBV9 and TRBJ2-2, the CDR3 gives the full variable domain: DSGVTQTPKHLITATGQRVTLRCSPRSGDLSVYWYQQSLDQGLQFLIQYYNGEERAKGNILERFSAQQFPDLHSELNLSSLELGDSALYFCASSVGRGGELFFGEGSRLTVL.

The CDR3 spells CASSLYGRGNTIYF. The DNA of the CDR3 is TGTGCCAGCAGCTTATACGGGAGAGGAAACACCATATATTTT. The rearrangement joins TRBV7-9 to TRBJ1-3; D is unclear. The CDR3 runs 14 residues. CDR1 is SEHNR and CDR2 is FQNEAQ in the germline V gene (reference sequence). Between the trimmed V and J ends, which lost 2 bases and 4 bases, there was a span of 9 bases.

This rearrangement joins TRBV5-1 to TRBJ2-2, with a tentative D call TRBD2 (6 bases). Trimming took off 4 bases at V and 5 bases at J, with 15 bases between the two ends. The CDR3 extends over 15 amino acids. Germline V gene data show CDR1 as SGHRS and CDR2 as YFSETQ. CDR3 nucleotide sequence: TGCGCCAGCAGCGACGGGACTCTACGGACCGGGGAGCTGTTTTTT. Amino acid sequence: CASSDGTLRTGELFF. Drawing the rest from reference TRBV5-1 and TRBJ2-2, the complete variable domain is KAGVTQTPRYLIKTRGQQVTLSCSPISGHRSVSWYQQTPGQGLQFLFEYFSETQRNKGNFPGRFSGRQFSNSRSEMNVSTLELGDSALYLCASSDGTLRTGELFFGEGSRLTVL.

The genes are TRBV13 and TRBJ2-7; D remains ambiguous. The V gene lost 2 bases and the J gene lost 3 bases, with 5 bases spanning the gap. The CDR3 runs 12 residues. Germline V gene data show CDR1 as PRHDT and CDR2 as FYEKMQ (reference sequence). The CDR3 is CASSLTGYEQYF. CDR3 DNA sequence: TGTGCCAGCAGCTTAACCGGCTACGAGCAGTACTTC.

V usage is TRBV2 and J usage is TRBJ1-1; 7 nucleotides match TRBD1. The CDR3 contains 16 residues. The trim removed 6 bases at V and 8 bases at J, leaving 18 bases unmatched. Germline V lookup: CDR1 SNHLY, CDR2 FYNNEI. CDR3 DNA: TGTGCCAGCAGGGGGAGACAGGGCTGGGCCCTTGGGGAAGCTTTCTTT. This gives the protein CASRGRQGWALGEAFF.

This clone has just a few counts. This sequence joins TRBV2 and TRBJ1-5; D gene ambiguous. Per germline, CDR1 SNHLY and CDR2 FYNNEI. The CDR3 length is 13 residues. The V gene lost 4 bases and the J gene lost 1 base, with 5 bases spanning the gap. In nucleotides, the CDR3 is TGTGCCAGCAGTGGCCAGAGCAATCAGCCCCAGCATTTT. As protein: CASSGQSNQPQHF.

The chain recombines TRBV28 with TRBJ2-3; 10 bases fit TRBD1. Germline CDR1 MDHEN, CDR2 SYDVKM. V gave up 6 bases and J gave up 7 bases; unmatched junction bases: 10. This CDR3 has 15 amino acids. CDR3 sequence reads: CASSFQTGGAYTQYF. CDR3 bases: TGTGCCAGCAGCTTCCAGACAGGGGGCGCATATACGCAGTATTTT. The whole variable domain, filled in from reference TRBV28 and TRBJ2-3, reads DVKVTQSSRYLVKRTGEKVFLECVQDMDHENMFWYRQDPGLGLRLIYFSYDVKMKEKGDIPEGYSVSREKKERFSLILESASTNQTSMYLCASSFQTGGAYTQYFGPGTRLTVL.

Only one count was recorded for this clone. This sample includes further DNA sequences coding for the same CDR3. V usage is TRBV29-1 and J usage is TRBJ1-2; 9 bases map to TRBD1. This CDR3 is built from 12 residues. Germline values: CDR1 SQVTM, CDR2 ANQGSEA. Trimming at V came to 1 base and at J to 7 bases, leaving 1 base not matched to a gene. The CDR3 bases are TGCAGCGTTGAAGGACAGGGGGGTGGCTACACCTTC. This encodes CSVEGQGGGYTF.

The chain couples TRBV19 to TRBJ1-5; 8 bases match TRBD1. The V gene's germline CDR1 is LNHDA and CDR2 SQIVND (reference sequence). Trimming took 5 bases from V and 3 from J; bases not matched to a gene: 6. This CDR3 has 15 amino acids. The CDR3, as DNA: TGTGCCAGTAGTTTGGGACAGGTGGTCAATCAGCCCCAGCATTTT. This sequence encodes CASSLGQVVNQPQHF.

V is TRBV2 and J is TRBJ2-2, with unresolved D. This CDR3 is built from 16 residues. Germline CDR1 and CDR2: SNHLY and FYNNEI. V was cut by 8 bases and J by 0 bases, with 16 bases left in between. DNA for the CDR3: TGTGCCAGCTCTCAACTTGAGCTGGCGAACACCGGGGAGCTGTTTTTT. This gives the protein CASSQLELANTGELFF.

V and J are TRBV7-6 and TRBJ1-1; 7 nucleotides align to TRBD1. V lost 2 bases, J lost 5 bases, and 14 bases stayed unmatched. This CDR3 contains 17 residues. Per the germline V gene, CDR1 is SGHVS and CDR2 is FNYEAQ. CDR3 loop: CASSLQGGLGSVTEAFF. In nucleotides, the CDR3 is TGTGCCAGCAGCTTACAAGGGGGCCTAGGTTCGGTTACTGAAGCTTTCTTT.

The genes are TRBV14 and TRBJ2-1; D might be TRBD2 (5 bases). V was pared by 0 bases and J by 0 bases, with 12 bases between. CDR1 SGHDN and CDR2 FVKESK come from the germline V gene. This CDR3 is 17 amino acids long. CDR3 nucleotides: TGTGCCAGCAGCCAAGACTCGAGGGAGCGCTCCTACAATGAGCAGTTCTTC. Protein sequence: CASSQDSRERSYNEQFF.

J is TRBJ1-5 and V is TRBV4-1; the match to TRBD1 covers 8 bases. Germline CDR1 reads MGHRA; CDR2 reads YSYEKL. The CDR3 extends over 16 amino acids. Unmatched junction bases numbered 7, after V lost 4 bases and J lost 2 bases. DNA of the CDR3: TGCGCCAGCAGCCCCGGGGACAGGACCGGCAATCAGCCCCAGCATTTT. This gives the protein CASSPGDRTGNQPQHF.

This chain joins TRBV3-1 (or the pseudogene TRBV3-2) and TRBJ1-1, with D uncertain. V lost 4 bases and J 1 base, leaving 22 bases between the germline ends. CDR1 and CDR2 from the germline V gene are LGHDT and YNNKEL (reference sequence). The CDR3 loop spans 18 amino acids. As DNA, the CDR3 is TGTGCCAGCAGCCCTAGCCGCCCAGGTTTACTTCGGAACACTGAAGCTTTCTTT. Translating gives CASSPSRPGLLRNTEAFF.

This chain connects TRBV27 to TRBJ2-6, with TRBD1 matching over 10 bases. Germline V gene data show CDR1 as MNHEY and CDR2 as SMNVEV (reference sequence). With 8 bases clipped from V and 0 bases from J, the junction kept 10 bases outside the gene matches. The CDR3 extends over 18 amino acids. CDR3 in amino acids: CASGDRGLFHSGANVLTF. DNA of the CDR3: TGTGCCAGCGGAGACAGGGGGCTTTTCCACTCTGGGGCCAACGTCCTGACTTTC. Using reference TRBV27 and TRBJ2-6 for the parts outside the CDR3, the full variable domain is EAQVTQNPRYLITVTGKKLTVTCSQNMNHEYMSWYRQDPGLGLRQIYYSMNVEVTDKGDVPEGYKVSRKEKRNFPLILESPSPNQTSLYFCASGDRGLFHSGANVLTFGAGSRLTVL.

The rearrangement links TRBV9 to TRBJ2-1; 7 nucleotides match TRBD1. J was trimmed by 3 bases and V by 7 bases; bases with no gene match: 7. This CDR3 has 14 residues. CDR1 SGDLS and CDR2 YYNGEE come from the germline V gene. CDR3 nucleotides: TGTGCCAGCTCCGACAGGGATCACTACAATGAGCAGTTCTTC. It specifies CASSDRDHYNEQFF.

The genes are TRBV7-9 and TRBJ2-5; tentative D call: TRBD2 (6 bases). Germline V lookup: CDR1 SEHNR, CDR2 FQNEAQ (reference sequence). The V end was cut by 5 bases, the J end by 1 base, with 14 bases between. This CDR3 is 15 amino acids long. CDR3 residues: CASSLGGGVQETQYF. In DNA, the CDR3 is TGTGCCAGCAGCCTCGGGGGTGGGGTCCAAGAGACCCAGTACTTC.